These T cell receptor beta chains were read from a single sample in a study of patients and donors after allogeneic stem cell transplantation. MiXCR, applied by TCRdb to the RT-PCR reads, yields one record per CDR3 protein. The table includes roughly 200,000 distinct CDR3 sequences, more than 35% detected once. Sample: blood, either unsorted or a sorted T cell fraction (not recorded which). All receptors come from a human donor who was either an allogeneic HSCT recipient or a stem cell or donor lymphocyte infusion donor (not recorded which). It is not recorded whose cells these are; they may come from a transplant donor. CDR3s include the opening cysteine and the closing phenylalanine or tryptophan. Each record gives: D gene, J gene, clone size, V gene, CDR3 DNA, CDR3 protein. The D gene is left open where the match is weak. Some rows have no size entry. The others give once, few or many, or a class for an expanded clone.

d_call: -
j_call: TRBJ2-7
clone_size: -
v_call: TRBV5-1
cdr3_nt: TGCGCCAGCAGCCTCCACTCCTACGAGCAGTACTTC
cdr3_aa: CASSLHSYEQYF

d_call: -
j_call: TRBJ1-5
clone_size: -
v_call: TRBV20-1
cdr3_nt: TGCAGTGCTAGAGATACCAGACTGGACCGGAGTCAGCCCCAGCATTTT
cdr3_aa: CSARDTRLDRSQPQHF

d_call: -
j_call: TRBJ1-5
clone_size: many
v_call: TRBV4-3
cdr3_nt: TGCGCCAGCAGCCAAGATACTGGGGGCGCGCATCAGCCCCAGCATTTT
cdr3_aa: CASSQDTGGAHQPQHF

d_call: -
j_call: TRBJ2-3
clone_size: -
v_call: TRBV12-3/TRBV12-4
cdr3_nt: TGTGCCAGCAGTACTGGGTGGGCCGATACGCAGTATTTT
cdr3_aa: CASSTGWADTQYF

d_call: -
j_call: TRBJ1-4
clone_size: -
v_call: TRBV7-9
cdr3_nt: TGTGCCAGCAGCCCCGACCGTCGTGGCCTTAATGAAAAACTGTTTTTT
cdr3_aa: CASSPDRRGLNEKLFF

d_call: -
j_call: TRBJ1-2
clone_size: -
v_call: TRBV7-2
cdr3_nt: TGTGCCAGCAGCTCGGGCTGGGGGGTGGATGGCTACACCTTC
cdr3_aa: CASSSGWGVDGYTF

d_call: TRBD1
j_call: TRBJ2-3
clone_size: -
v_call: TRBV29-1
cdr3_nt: TGCAGCGTCCACAGGGGAGAATCGGATACGCAGTATTTT
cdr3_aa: CSVHRGESDTQYF

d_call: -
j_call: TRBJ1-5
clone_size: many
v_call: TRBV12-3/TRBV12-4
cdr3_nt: TGTGCCAGCAGTTTTGGCAATCAGCCCCAGCATTTT
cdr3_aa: CASSFGNQPQHF

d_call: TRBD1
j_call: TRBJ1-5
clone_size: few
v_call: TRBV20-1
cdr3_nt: TGCAGTGCTAGAGGGACAGGGATTCAGCCCCAGCATTTT
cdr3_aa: CSARGTGIQPQHF

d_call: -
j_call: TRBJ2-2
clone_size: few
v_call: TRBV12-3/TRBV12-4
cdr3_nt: TGTGCCAGCAGTCCGAGACTCTCCGGGGAGCTGTTTTTT
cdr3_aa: CASSPRLSGELFF

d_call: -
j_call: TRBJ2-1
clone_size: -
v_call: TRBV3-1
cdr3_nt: TGTGCCAGCAGCCAAGACACTTACAATGAGCAGTTCTTC
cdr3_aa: CASSQDTYNEQFF

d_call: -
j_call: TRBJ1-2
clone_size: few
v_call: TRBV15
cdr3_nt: TGTGCCACCAGCAGAGATTTAGGGGAACCCTATGGCTACACCTTC
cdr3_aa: CATSRDLGEPYGYTF

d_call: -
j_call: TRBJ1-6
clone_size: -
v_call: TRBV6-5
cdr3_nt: TGTGCCAGCAGCCTTAGAGGCCTTTCGGGGGGCTCACCCCTCCACTTT
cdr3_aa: CASSLRGLSGGSPLHF

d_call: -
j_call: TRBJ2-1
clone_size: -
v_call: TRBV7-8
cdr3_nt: TGTGCCAGCAGCTTAGCGGTGGCTGAGCAGTTCTTC
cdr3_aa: CASSLAVAEQFF

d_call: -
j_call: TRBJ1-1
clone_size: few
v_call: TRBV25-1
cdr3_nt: TGTGCCAGCAGTCTCGGACTGGAAGCTTTCTTT
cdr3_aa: CASSLGLEAFF

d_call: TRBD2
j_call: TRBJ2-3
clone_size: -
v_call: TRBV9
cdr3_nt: TGTGCCAGCAGCCCCCTAGCGGGCCATCCGGGAAATACGCAGTATTTT
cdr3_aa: CASSPLAGHPGNTQYF

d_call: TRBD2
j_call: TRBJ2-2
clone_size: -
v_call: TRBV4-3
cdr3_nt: TGCGCCAGCAGCCAAGGGGCGGGACTAGCGGGAGTAGGTACCGGGGAGCTGTTTTTT
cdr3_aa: CASSQGAGLAGVGTGELFF

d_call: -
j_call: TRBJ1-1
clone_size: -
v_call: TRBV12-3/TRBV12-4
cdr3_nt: TGTGCCAGCAGTTTGCGCCAGGGAGAAATTGAAGCTTTCTTT
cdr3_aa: CASSLRQGEIEAFF

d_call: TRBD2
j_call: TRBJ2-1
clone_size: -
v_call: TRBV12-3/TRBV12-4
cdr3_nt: TGTGCCAGCAGTTTAAGGTGGACTAGCGGGCGGATGAACAATGAGCAGTTCTTC
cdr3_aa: CASSLRWTSGRMNNEQFF

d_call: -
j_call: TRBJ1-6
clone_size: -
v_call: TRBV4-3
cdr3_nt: TGCGCCAGCAGCCAAGATGCCGGGGGCGATTCACCCCTCCACTTT
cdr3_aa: CASSQDAGGDSPLHF

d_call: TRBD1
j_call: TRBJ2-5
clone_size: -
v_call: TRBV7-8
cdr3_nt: TGTGCCAGCAGCTACACAGGGGGCGCGGAGACCCAGTACTTC
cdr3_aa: CASSYTGGAETQYF

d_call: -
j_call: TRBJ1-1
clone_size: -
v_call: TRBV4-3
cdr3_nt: TGCGCCAGCAGCCCCAACCTTGACAGCCCGAACACTGAAGCTTTCTTT
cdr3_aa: CASSPNLDSPNTEAFF

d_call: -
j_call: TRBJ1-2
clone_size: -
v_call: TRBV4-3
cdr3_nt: TGCGCCAGCAGCCAAGGGCCGGGACCGGATGGCTACACCTTC
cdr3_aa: CASSQGPGPDGYTF

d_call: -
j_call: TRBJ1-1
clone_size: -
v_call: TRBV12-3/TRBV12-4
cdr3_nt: TGTGCCAGCAGTTCCTCCGTGGGAACTGAAGCTTTCTTT
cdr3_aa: CASSSSVGTEAFF

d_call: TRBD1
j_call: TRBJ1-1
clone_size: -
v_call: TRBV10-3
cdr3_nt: TGTGCCATCAGAGTCCAGGGGGCAACTGAAGCTTTCTTT
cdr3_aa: CAIRVQGATEAFF

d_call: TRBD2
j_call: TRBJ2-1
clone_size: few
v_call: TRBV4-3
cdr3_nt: TGCGCCAGCAGCCAGGAGTCCGGGACTACGTTATTATACAATGAGCAGTTCTTC
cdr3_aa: CASSQESGTTLLYNEQFF

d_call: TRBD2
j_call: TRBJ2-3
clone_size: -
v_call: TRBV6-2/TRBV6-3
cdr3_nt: TGTGCCAGCAGTTACATCGGACTAGCGGGAGATTGGGATACGCAGTATTTT
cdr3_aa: CASSYIGLAGDWDTQYF

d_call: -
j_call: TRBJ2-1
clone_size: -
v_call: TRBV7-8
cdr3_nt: TGTGCCAGCAGCTTAGCTTTAGCAGGAAATGAGCAGTTCTTC
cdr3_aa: CASSLALAGNEQFF

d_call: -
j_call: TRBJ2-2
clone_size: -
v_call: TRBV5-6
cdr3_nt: TGTGCCAGCAGCTTACTAGGGGCTACCACCGGGGAGCTGTTTTTT
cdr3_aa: CASSLLGATTGELFF

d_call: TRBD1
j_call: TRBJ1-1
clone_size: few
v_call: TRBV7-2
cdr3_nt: TGTGCCAGCAGTCACGCGGACAGGATCGGCACTGAAGCTTTCTTT
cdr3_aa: CASSHADRIGTEAFF

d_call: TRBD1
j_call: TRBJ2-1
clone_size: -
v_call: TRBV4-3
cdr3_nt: TGCGCCAGCAGCCATGCTGACCGACAGGGTCCCTACAATGAGCAGTTCTTC
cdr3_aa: CASSHADRQGPYNEQFF

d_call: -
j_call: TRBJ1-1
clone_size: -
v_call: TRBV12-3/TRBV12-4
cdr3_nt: TGTGCCAGCAGTTGGGGTGCGACGTTCGCTTTCTTT
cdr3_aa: CASSWGATFAFF

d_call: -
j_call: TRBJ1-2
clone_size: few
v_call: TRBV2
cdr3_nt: TGTGCCAGCGGGGAGGCGGGCTACACCTTC
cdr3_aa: CASGEAGYTF

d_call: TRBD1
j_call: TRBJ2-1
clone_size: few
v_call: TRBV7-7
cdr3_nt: TGTGCCAGCAGCTTAGCCCCGGGACAGGCCTACAATGAGCAGTTCTTC
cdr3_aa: CASSLAPGQAYNEQFF

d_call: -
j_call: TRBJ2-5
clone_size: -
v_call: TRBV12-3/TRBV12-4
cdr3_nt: TGTGCCAGCAGCATCGGGTACCCACCGAGCCAAGAGACCCAGTACTTC
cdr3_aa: CASSIGYPPSQETQYF

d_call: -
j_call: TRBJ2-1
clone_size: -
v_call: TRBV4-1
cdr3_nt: TGCGCCAGCAGCCAGGGCCCTGGAGCGGGTGAGAACAATGAGCAGTTCTTC
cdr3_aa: CASSQGPGAGENNEQFF

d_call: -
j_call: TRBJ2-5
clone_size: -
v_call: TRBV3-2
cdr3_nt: TGTGCCAGCAGCCAAGAGACTAGCGTACAAGAGACCCAGTACTTC
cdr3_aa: CASSQETSVQETQYF

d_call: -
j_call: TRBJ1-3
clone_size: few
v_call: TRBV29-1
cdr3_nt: TGCAGCGTTGAAGATAGGGCAGGTAGCTCTGGAAACACCATATATTTT
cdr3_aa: CSVEDRAGSSGNTIYF

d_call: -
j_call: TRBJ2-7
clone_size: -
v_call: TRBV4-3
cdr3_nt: TGCGCCAGCAGCCAATCGGAGGGCTACGAGCAGTACTTC
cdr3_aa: CASSQSEGYEQYF

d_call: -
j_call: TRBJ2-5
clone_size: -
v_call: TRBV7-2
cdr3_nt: TGTGCCAGCAGCCCTCCACATGGAGGACAAGAGACCCAGTACTTC
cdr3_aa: CASSPPHGGQETQYF

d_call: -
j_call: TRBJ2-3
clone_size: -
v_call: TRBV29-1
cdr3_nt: TGCAGCGCCCCTGAGGCGGAGCGCCTAACCCCCTTTAGCACAGATACGCAGTATTTT
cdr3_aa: CSAPEAERLTPFSTDTQYF

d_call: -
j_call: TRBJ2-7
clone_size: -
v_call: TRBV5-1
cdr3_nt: TGCGCCAGCAGCCCCGAGGTGGGAGCCGCCTCCTACGAGCAGTACTTC
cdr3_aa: CASSPEVGAASYEQYF

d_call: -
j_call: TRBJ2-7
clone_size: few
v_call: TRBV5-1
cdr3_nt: TGCGCCAGCAGACCTACCCTGACAGACTACGAGCAGTACTTC
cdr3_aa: CASRPTLTDYEQYF

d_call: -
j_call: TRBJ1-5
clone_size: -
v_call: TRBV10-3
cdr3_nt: TGTGCCATCAGTGCGGGGGGCTTGGATCAGCCCCAGCATTTT
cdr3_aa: CAISAGGLDQPQHF

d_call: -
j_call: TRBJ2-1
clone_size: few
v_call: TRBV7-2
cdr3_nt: TGTGCCAGCAGCTTAACGGGGTCCCATGAGCAGTTCTTC
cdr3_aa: CASSLTGSHEQFF

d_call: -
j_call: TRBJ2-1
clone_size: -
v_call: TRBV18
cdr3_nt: TGTGCCAGCTCGGCTGACCAGGGGGGCTACAATGAGCAGTTCTTC
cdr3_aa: CASSADQGGYNEQFF

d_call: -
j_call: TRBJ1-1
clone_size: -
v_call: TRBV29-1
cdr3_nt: TGCAGCGCCGAGGAAGCTAGTAACACTGAAGCTTTCTTT
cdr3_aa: CSAEEASNTEAFF

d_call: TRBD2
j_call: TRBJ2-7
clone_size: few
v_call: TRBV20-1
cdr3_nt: TGCAGTGCCCCACTAGCGGGGAGCTCCTACGAGCAGTACTTC
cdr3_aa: CSAPLAGSSYEQYF